The clone carrying this TCR beta chain was picked up many times. In building TCR beta libraries, iRepertoire HTBI primers were used together with Arm-PCR of CDR3 regions. MiXCR, run by TCRdb on the multiplex PCR reads, gives a single entry per CDR3 protein. The repertoire holds a few hundred thousand distinct CDR3 sequences, with 12% as singletons. The sample comes from a study of regulatory T cells in long-lasting Graves disease. This CDR3 region has 12 residues. The junction had 1 base not matched to a gene; V was cut back by 6 bases and J by 3 bases. Time point meaning: newly diagnosed GD, antithyroid drugs for less than 3 months. PBMCs provided the RNA from which the TCR library was made. These same records also appear under a second study, on T cells in Graves' hyperthyroidism and ophthalmopathy.

The source is a woman aged 18-29 years with Graves disease. The chain couples TRBV12-3 or TRBV12-4 to TRBJ1-2; 7 bases align to TRBD1. The source was peripheral blood mononuclear cells (PBMCs), collected at new diagnosis, from a patient treated with antithyroid drugs. The CDR3, as DNA: TGTGCCAGCAGACAGGGGCACTATGGCTACACCTTC. It translates to CASRQGHYGYTF.